This T cell receptor beta chain was profiled in a study of blood T cell repertoires in COVID-19. Source study methods: Amplification of reference gene primers provided the estimated nucleated cell counts. TCRdb's copy holds only in-frame clones and misses some; the assay was immunoSEQ multiplex PCR. The DNA was the basis for D and trimming; V, J and clone size are from that table. Of under 140,000 clones listed, roughly nine tenths were seen once; the top ten hold 4.8%. Germline CDR1 is SGHVS and CDR2 is FNYEAQ. The V end lost 3 bases, the J end lost 8 bases, and 16 bases lay between the germline ends. This CDR3 comprises 15 residues.

V gene TRBV7-6 combines with J gene TRBJ2-2; tentatively, D is TRBD2 (6 bases). The origin of this receptor is a human donor in a cohort sampled during active COVID-19. Sequenced sample: peripheral blood. The CDR3: CASSFGGTVGGELFF. DNA for the CDR3: TGTGCCAGCAGCTTCGGCGGGACCGTGGGAGGGGAGCTGTTTTTT.